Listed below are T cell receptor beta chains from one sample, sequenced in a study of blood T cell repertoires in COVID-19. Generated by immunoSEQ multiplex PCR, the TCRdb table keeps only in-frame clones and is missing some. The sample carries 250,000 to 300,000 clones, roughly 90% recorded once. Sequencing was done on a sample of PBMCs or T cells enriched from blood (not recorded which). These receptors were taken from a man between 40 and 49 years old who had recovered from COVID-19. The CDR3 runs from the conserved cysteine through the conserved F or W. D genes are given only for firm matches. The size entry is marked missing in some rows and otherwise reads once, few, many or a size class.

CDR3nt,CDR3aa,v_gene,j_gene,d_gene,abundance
TGTGCCAGTAGTATTAGTCCCGGGACTGAAGCTTTCTTT,CASSISPGTEAFF,TRBV19,TRBJ1-1,-,-
TGTGCCAGCAGCTTAGCGGCAGGGAACAGGGGGAAGGAAGAGCAGTACTTC,CASSLAAGNRGKEEQYF,TRBV7-9,TRBJ2-7,TRBD1,-
TGTGCCAGTAGTATCTATCAGGGATTCGGGAATCAGCCCCAGCATTTT,CASSIYQGFGNQPQHF,TRBV19,TRBJ1-5,-,-
TGTGCCAGCAGCCAGGGGACAGCTAACTATGGCTACACCTTC,CASSQGTANYGYTF,TRBV7-6,TRBJ1-2,TRBD1,-
TGTGCCAGCAGCCTAGGGACGGACATGAAGTATGGCTACACCTTC,CASSLGTDMKYGYTF,TRBV7-9,TRBJ1-2,-,-
TGTGCCAGCAGTCTACAGGGTGAAGCTTTCTTT,CASSLQGEAFF,TRBV28,TRBJ1-1,-,-
TGTGCCAGCAGCTTAGCGGCCGCCCAGAACACCGGGGAGCTGTTTTTT,CASSLAAAQNTGELFF,TRBV7-6,TRBJ2-2,-,-
TGTGCCAGCAGTTACGGCGGTCAGGGGGGCCCCTACGAGCAGTACTTC,CASSYGGQGGPYEQYF,TRBV6-2/TRBV6-3,TRBJ2-7,-,-
TGTGCCAGCAGCTTTACAGGAAACACCATATATTTT,CASSFTGNTIYF,TRBV7-2,TRBJ1-3,-,-
TGTGCCAGTAGTGCAAGGTTCGACAGGGGTGACCAGCCCCAGCATTTT,CASSARFDRGDQPQHF,TRBV19,TRBJ1-5,TRBD1,-
TGTGCCAGCAGCCCCGCAGGGGTTAACTATGGCTACACCTTC,CASSPAGVNYGYTF,TRBV9,TRBJ1-2,-,-
TGTGCCAGCAGCCCTCGACGGCTAGCGGGAGTTGGAGATACGCAGTATTTT,CASSPRRLAGVGDTQYF,TRBV7-3,TRBJ2-3,TRBD2,-
TGTGCCAGCAGGCGAAGATATGGCTACACCTTC,CASRRRYGYTF,TRBV28,TRBJ1-2,-,few
TGTGCTAGTGGTTTGGGCAACGGGGATGACACTGAAGCTTTCTTT,CASGLGNGDDTEAFF,TRBV12-5,TRBJ1-1,-,-
TGTGCCAGCAGCCCCGGTGGGGGGGAGACCTACGAGCAGTACTTC,CASSPGGGETYEQYF,TRBV11-2,TRBJ2-7,TRBD2,-
TGTGCCATCAGTGAGTCCATTGGCAGGGGTAGTTTGTACTTC,CAISESIGRGSLYF,TRBV10-3,TRBJ2-4,-,-
TGCGCCAGCAGCCAAGAGGGGGGGCGGACGGTATACGAGCAGTACTTC,CASSQEGGRTVYEQYF,TRBV4-1,TRBJ2-7,-,-
TGTGCCAGCTCACCCTTAACAGGGGGCAATGAGCAGTTCTTC,CASSPLTGGNEQFF,TRBV18,TRBJ2-1,TRBD1,-
TGTGCCAGTATGGAGACAGGGCACATCCAAGAGACCCAGTACTTC,CASMETGHIQETQYF,TRBV19,TRBJ2-5,TRBD1,-
TGTGCCAGCAGCGGGGGGCCAGTTTTTACAGGGGAGCAGTACTTC,CASSGGPVFTGEQYF,TRBV9,TRBJ2-7,-,-
TGTGCCAGCAGCGTAGGTGACAGGGTTGAGACCCAGTACTTC,CASSVGDRVETQYF,TRBV9,TRBJ2-5,TRBD1,-
TGTGCCAGCAGGAAGGACAACCAAGAGACCCAGTACTTC,CASRKDNQETQYF,TRBV6-5,TRBJ2-5,-,once
TGCGCCAGCAGCTCCCAGCCGACTGAAGCTAGCACAGATACGCAGTATTTT,CASSSQPTEASTDTQYF,TRBV5-1,TRBJ2-3,-,-
TGTGCCAGCAGCTTTCAGGGCACAGATACGCAGTATTTT,CASSFQGTDTQYF,TRBV7-9,TRBJ2-3,-,-
TGTGCCAGCTCAGAACCGACGGGGTTCGAAAAACTGTTTTTT,CASSEPTGFEKLFF,TRBV18,TRBJ1-4,-,-
TGTGCCAGCAGTCCCAATCTGGCGGGCAGCTTAGCGGAGTATACGCAGTATTTT,CASSPNLAGSLAEYTQYF,TRBV6-6,TRBJ2-3,-,-
TGTGCCAGCACCGGGGGGAGGTTAGAAGATACGCAGTATTTT,CASTGGRLEDTQYF,TRBV21-1,TRBJ2-3,-,few
TGTGCCAGCACCCCCGGAGGTCTAGCGGGAGGGCTGAGCTCCTACAATGAGCAGTTCTTC,CASTPGGLAGGLSSYNEQFF,TRBV7-3,TRBJ2-1,TRBD2,-
TGTGCCAGCAGCCCCCAGCGGGATTACTACGAGCAGTACTTC,CASSPQRDYYEQYF,TRBV4-2,TRBJ2-7,TRBD2,-
TGTGCCAGCAAGCAGGGGCGGGAGAGCAATCAGCCCCAGCATTTT,CASKQGRESNQPQHF,TRBV19,TRBJ1-5,-,once
TGTGCCAGCAGCTTACTCGGGGGGAACTACTACGAGCAGTACTTC,CASSLLGGNYYEQYF,TRBV5-6,TRBJ2-7,TRBD2,-
TGTGCCAGCAGCTTAGCACGACAGTCAACTAATGAAAAACTGTTTTTT,CASSLARQSTNEKLFF,TRBV7-9,TRBJ1-4,-,-
TGTGCCAGCAGTTACGGGACTAATTCCTACGAGCAGTACTTC,CASSYGTNSYEQYF,TRBV6-2/TRBV6-3,TRBJ2-7,TRBD2,many
TGTGCCAGTAACGCGGGAGAATGGTACAATGAGCAGTTCTTC,CASNAGEWYNEQFF,TRBV28,TRBJ2-1,TRBD2,few
TGTGCCAGCAGCTTAGGGGACAGGGGAACGGAGACCCAGTACTTC,CASSLGDRGTETQYF,TRBV11-2,TRBJ2-5,TRBD1,once
TGTGCCAGCAGCCTACAGGGTTTGACGGAGCAGTACTTC,CASSLQGLTEQYF,TRBV11-2,TRBJ2-7,-,-
TGTGCCTGGAGGCCCAGGGCAAGGGCTAACTATGGCTACACCTTC,CAWRPRARANYGYTF,TRBV30,TRBJ1-2,-,-
TGTGCCAGCAGCGATAACGACAGGGATGAAAAACTGTTTTTT,CASSDNDRDEKLFF,TRBV7-2,TRBJ1-4,TRBD1,-
TGCGCCAGCAGCTTGTATGCAGGTTATGGCTACACCTTC,CASSLYAGYGYTF,TRBV5-1,TRBJ1-2,-,-
TGTGCCAGCAGCTTATCCACCCATCAGGGGGCGGCCGATACGCAGTATTTT,CASSLSTHQGAADTQYF,TRBV7-2,TRBJ2-3,TRBD1,-
TGCGCCAGCAGCCTGCGGACTAGCGGGAACCAAGAGACCCAGTACTTC,CASSLRTSGNQETQYF,TRBV5-1,TRBJ2-5,TRBD2,-
TGTGCCAGCAGCGTAGACGGTAATGAGCAGTTCTTC,CASSVDGNEQFF,TRBV9,TRBJ2-1,-,-
TGTGCCAGCACTAGCGGGGGAATCTACGAGCAGTACTTC,CASTSGGIYEQYF,TRBV2,TRBJ2-7,TRBD2,-
TGTGCCTGGAATGGAGGCTCTGGAAACACCATATATTTT,CAWNGGSGNTIYF,TRBV30,TRBJ1-3,-,-
TGTGCCACCAGCAGATTAACCGGGGAGCTGTTTTTT,CATSRLTGELFF,TRBV15,TRBJ2-2,-,-
TGCGCCAGCAGCCAAGGATACAGCGGGAGTCGCGAGACCCAGTACTTC,CASSQGYSGSRETQYF,TRBV4-3,TRBJ2-5,TRBD2,-
TGTGCCAGCAGCGTAGTACAGGGGTCCTACAATGAGCAGTTCTTC,CASSVVQGSYNEQFF,TRBV9,TRBJ2-1,TRBD1,-
TGCGCCAGCAGCCAAGATTTAGCTAGCGGGAGGGGAGAGCAGTTCTTC,CASSQDLASGRGEQFF,TRBV4-3,TRBJ2-1,TRBD2,once
TGTGCCAGCTCCCGAACTGACAATCGGAGGGGCAATCAGCCCCAGCATTTT,CASSRTDNRRGNQPQHF,TRBV18,TRBJ1-5,-,-